This TCR beta chain was identified during a study of blood T cell dynamics during melanoma immunotherapy. The time point: pre-treatment baseline. TCRdb keeps only in-frame clones here, not all; method: immunoSEQ multiplex PCR. The top ten hold about 7.6% of the sample, which has 17,000 or so clones, around 83% seen once. This clone was detected only once. Sequencing used blood, obtained from a patient treated with checkpoint blockade. This clonotype was sampled from a human donor with melanoma.

The CDR3 reads CASSQDPGQGNGYTF. The CDR3 DNA sequence: TGTGCCAGCAGCCAAGATCCTGGGCAGGGTAATGGCTACACCTTC. The rearrangement links TRBV4-2 to TRBJ1-2, with a tentative D call TRBD1 (5 bases). V was shortened by 0 bases and J by 6 bases, with 14 bases between the two germline ends. CDR3 length: 15 residues. Germline V gene sequence: CDR1 LGHNA, CDR2 YNFKEQ.